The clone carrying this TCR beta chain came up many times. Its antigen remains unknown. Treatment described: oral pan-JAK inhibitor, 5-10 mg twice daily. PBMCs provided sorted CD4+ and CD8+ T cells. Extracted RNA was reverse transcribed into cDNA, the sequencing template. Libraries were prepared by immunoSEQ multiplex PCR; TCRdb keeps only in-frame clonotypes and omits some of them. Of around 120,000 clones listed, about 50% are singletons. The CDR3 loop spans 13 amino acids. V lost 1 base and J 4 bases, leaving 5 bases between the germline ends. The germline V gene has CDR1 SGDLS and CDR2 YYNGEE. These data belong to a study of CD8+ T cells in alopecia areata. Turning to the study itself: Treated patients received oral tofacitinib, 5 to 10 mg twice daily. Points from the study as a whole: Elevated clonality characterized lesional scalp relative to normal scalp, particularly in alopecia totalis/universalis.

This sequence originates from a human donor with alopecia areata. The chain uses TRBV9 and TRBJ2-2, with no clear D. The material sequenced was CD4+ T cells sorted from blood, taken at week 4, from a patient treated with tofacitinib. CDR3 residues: CASSVRITGELFF. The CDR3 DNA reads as TGTGCCAGCAGCGTAAGGATCACCGGGGAGCTGTTTTTT.